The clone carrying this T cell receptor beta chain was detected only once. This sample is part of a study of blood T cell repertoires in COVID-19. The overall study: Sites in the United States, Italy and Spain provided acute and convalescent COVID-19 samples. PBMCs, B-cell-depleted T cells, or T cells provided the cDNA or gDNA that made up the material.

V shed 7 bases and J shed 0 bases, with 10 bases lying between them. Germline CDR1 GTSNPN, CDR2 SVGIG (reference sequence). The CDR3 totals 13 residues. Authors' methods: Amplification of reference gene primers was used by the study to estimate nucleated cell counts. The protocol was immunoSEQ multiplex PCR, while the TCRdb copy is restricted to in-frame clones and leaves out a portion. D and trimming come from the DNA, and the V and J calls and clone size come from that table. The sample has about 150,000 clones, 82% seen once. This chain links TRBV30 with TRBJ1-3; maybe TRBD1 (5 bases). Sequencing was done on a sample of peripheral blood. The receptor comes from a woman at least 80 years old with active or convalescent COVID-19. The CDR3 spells CAFGGGSGNTIYF. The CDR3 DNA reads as TGTGCCTTCGGCGGGGGCTCTGGAAACACCATATATTTT.